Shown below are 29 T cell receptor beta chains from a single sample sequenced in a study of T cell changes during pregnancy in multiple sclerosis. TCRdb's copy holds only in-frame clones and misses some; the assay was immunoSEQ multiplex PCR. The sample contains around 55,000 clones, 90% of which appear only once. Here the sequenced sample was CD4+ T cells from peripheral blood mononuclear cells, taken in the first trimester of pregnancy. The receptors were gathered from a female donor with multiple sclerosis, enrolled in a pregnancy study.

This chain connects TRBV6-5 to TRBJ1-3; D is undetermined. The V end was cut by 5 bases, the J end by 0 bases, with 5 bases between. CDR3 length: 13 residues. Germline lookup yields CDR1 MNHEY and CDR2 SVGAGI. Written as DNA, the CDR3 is TGTGCCAGCAGTCCCCTCTCTGGAAACACCATATATTTT. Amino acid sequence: CASSPLSGNTIYF.

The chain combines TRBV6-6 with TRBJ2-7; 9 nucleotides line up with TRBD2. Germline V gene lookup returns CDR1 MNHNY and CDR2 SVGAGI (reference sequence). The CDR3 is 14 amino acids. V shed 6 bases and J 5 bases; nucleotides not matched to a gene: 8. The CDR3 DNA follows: TGTGCCAGCAGGCGGGGGGGCCTGTTTCACGAGCAGTACTTC. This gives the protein CASRRGGLFHEQYF.

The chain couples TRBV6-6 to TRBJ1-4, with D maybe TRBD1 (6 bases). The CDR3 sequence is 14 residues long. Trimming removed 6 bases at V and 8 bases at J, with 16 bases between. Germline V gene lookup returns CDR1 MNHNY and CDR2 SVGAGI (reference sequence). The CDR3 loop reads CASRNGGGQEKLFF. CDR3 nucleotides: TGTGCCAGCAGAAACGGGGGGGGGCAAGAAAAACTGTTTTTT.

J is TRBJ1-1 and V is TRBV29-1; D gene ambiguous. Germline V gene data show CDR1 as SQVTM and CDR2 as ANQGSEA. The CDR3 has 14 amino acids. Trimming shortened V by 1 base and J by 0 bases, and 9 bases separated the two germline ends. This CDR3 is CSVEVGIMNTEAFF. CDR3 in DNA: TGCAGCGTTGAAGTCGGGATAATGAACACTGAAGCTTTCTTT.

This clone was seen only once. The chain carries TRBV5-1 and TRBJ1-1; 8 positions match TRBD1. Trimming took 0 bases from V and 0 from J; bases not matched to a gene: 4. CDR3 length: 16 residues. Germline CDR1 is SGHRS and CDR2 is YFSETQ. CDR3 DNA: TGCGCCAGCAGCTTGGCCAGGGGGCTTATGAACACTGAAGCTTTCTTT. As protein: CASSLARGLMNTEAFF.

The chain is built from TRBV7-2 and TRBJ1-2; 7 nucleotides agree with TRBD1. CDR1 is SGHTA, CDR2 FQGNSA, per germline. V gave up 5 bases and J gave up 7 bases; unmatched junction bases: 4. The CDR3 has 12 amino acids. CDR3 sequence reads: CASSNDRVGYTF. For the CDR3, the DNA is TGTGCCAGCAGCAACGACAGGGTTGGCTACACCTTC.

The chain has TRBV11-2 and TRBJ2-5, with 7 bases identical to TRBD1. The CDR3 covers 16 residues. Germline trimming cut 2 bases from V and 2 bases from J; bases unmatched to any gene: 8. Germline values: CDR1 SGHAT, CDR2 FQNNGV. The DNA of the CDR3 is TGTGCCAGCAGCTTATCTAGAAGGGGGCGTCAAGAGACCCAGTACTTC. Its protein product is CASSLSRRGRQETQYF. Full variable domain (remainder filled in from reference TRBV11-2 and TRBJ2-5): EAGVAQSPRYKIIEKRQSVAFWCNPISGHATLYWYQQILGQGPKLLIQFQNNGVVDDSQLPKDRFSAERLKGVDSTLKIQPAKLEDSAVYLCASSLSRRGRQETQYFGPGTRLLVL.

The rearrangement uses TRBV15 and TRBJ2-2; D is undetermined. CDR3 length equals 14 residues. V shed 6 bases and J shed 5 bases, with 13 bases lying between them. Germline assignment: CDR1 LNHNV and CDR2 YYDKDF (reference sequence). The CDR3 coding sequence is TGTGCCACCAGTCATAAACTTGGTACCGGGGAGCTGTTTTTT. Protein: CATSHKLGTGELFF.

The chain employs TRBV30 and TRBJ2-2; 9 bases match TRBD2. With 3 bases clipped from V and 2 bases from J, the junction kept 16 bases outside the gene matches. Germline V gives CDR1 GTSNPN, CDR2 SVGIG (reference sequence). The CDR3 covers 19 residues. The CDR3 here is CAWSVSIGASGDNTGELFF. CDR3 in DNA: TGTGCCTGGAGCGTATCTATCGGGGCTAGCGGGGACAACACCGGGGAGCTGTTTTTT.

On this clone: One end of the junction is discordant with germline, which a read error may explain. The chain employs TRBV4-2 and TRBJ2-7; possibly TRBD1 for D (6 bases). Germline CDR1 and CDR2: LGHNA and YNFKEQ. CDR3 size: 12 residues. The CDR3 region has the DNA TGTGCCAGCAGCCAAGCCTTCAGGGGACCCACCTTC. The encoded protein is CASSQAFRGPTF.

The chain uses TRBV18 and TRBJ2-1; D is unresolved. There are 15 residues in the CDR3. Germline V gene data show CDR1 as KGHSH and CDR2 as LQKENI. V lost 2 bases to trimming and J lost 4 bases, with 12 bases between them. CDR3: CASSPIGLTYNEQFF. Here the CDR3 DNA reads TGTGCCAGCTCACCAATTGGTCTTACATACAATGAGCAGTTCTTC.

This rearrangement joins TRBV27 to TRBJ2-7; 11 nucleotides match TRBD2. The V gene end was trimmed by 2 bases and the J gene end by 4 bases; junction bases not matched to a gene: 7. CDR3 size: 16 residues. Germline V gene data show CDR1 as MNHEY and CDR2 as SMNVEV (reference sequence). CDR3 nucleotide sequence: TGTGCCAGCAGTTTAACCGGGACTAGCGGTGCATACGAGCAGTACTTC. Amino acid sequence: CASSLTGTSGAYEQYF.

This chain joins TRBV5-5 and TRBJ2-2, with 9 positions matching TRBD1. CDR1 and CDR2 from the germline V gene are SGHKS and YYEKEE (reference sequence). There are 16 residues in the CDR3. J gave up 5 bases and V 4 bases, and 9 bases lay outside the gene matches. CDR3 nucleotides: TGTGCCAGCAGCAAGGGACAGGGCAAAACTACCGGGGAGCTGTTTTTT. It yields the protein CASSKGQGKTTGELFF.

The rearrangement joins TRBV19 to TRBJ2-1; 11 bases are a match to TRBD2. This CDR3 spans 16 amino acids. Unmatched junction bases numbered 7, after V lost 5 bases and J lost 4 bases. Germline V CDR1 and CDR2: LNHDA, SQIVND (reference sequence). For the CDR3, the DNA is TGTGCCAGTAGTGCCCGCCTAGCGGGGGGTTACAATGAGCAGTTCTTC. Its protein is CASSARLAGGYNEQFF.

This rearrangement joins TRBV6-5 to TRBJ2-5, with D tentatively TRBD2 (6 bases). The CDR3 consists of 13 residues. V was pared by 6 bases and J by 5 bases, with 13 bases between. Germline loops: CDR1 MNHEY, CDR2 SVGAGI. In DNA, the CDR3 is TGTGCCAGCAGGCGAAGGGAGGTCGAGACCCAGTACTTC. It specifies CASRRREVETQYF.

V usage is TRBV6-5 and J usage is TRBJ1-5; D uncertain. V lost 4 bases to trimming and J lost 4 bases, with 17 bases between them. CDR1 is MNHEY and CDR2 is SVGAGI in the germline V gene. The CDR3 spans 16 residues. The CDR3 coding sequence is TGTGCCAGCAGTTTCCAAGGAGGTGATGGGAATCAGCCCCAGCATTTT. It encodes CASSFQGGDGNQPQHF.

Written as DNA, the CDR3 is TGTGCCAGCAGCTTACCGGGGGTGGATACGCAGTATTTT. Protein sequence: CASSLPGVDTQYF. This chain connects TRBV5-4 to TRBJ2-3, with D possibly being TRBD2 (6 bases). The germline V gene has CDR1 SGHNT and CDR2 YYREEE (reference sequence). CDR3 length: 13 residues. V was shortened by 2 bases and J by 6 bases, with 10 bases between the two germline ends.

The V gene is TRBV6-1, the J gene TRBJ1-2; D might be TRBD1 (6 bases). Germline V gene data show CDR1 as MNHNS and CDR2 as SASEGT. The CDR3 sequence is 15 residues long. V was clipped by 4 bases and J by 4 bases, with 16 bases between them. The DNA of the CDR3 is TGTGCCAGCAGTGGGGCGGGGAGGGGGTCCTATGGCTACACCTTC. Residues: CASSGAGRGSYGYTF.

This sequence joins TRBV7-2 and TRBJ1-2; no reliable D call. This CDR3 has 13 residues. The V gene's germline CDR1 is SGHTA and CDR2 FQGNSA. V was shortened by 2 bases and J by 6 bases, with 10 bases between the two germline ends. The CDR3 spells CASSLTGEHGYTF. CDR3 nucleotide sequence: TGTGCCAGCAGCTTAACGGGTGAACATGGCTACACCTTC.

The CDR3 is CASSGGTPDTQYF. CDR3 sequence (DNA): TGCGCCAGCAGCGGCGGGACTCCAGATACGCAGTATTTT. The chain carries TRBV5-1 and TRBJ2-3, with a tentative D call TRBD2 (6 bases). Trimming removed 4 bases from V and 4 bases from J, with 10 bases in between. CDR3 length: 13 amino acids. Germline V CDR1 and CDR2: SGHRS, YFSETQ.

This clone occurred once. DNA for the CDR3: TGTGCCAGCAGCCTGGACAGGGCCTATCGGGAGCTGTTTTTT. It yields the protein CASSLDRAYRELFF. The chain is built from TRBV6-5 and TRBJ2-2, with TRBD1 identical over 8 bases. CDR3 length equals 14 residues. With V trimmed by 6 bases and J by 9 bases, 9 bases remained unmatched. Looked up from germline, CDR1 is MNHEY and CDR2 is SVGAGI.

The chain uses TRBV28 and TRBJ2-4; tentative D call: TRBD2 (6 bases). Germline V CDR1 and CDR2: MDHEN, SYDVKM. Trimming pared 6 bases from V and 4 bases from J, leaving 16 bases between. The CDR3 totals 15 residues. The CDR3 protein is CASSRVRGRKNIQYF. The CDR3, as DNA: TGTGCCAGCAGCCGTGTCCGGGGGAGAAAAAACATTCAGTACTTC.

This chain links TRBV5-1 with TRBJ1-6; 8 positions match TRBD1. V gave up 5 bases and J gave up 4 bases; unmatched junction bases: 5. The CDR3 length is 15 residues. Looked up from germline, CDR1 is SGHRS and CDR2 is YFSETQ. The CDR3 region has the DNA TGCGCCAGCAGGTTACAGGGGGAGTATAATTCACCCCTCCACTTT. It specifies CASRLQGEYNSPLHF.

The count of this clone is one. The CDR3, as DNA: TGTGCCAGCAGTCCCACGGGACAGAAAATTGAAGCTTTCTTT. This codes for CASSPTGQKIEAFF. The chain combines TRBV28 with TRBJ1-1; 7 positions match TRBD1. Looked up from germline, CDR1 is MDHEN and CDR2 is SYDVKM. The CDR3 has 14 residues. V trimming: 5 bases; J trimming: 7 bases; junction bases outside the gene matches: 10.

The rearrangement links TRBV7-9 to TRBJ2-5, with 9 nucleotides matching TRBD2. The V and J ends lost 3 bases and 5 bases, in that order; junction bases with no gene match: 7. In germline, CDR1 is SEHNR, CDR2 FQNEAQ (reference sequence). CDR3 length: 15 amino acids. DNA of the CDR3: TGTGCCAGCAGCTTTCCCTTGCGGGGGGGGGAGACCCAGTACTTC. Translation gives CASSFPLRGGETQYF.

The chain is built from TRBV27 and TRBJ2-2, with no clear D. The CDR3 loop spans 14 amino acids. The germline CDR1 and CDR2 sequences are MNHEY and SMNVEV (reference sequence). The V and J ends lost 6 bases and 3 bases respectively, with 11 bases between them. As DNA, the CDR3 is TGTGCCAGCAGACCCTACCGGGACACCGGGGAGCTGTTTTTT. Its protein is CASRPYRDTGELFF.

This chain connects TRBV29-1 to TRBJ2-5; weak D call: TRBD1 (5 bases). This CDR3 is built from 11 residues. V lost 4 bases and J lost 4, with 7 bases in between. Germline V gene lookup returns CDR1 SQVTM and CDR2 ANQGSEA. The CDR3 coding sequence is TGCAGCGTTGTAAGGGGAGAGACCCAGTACTTC. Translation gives CSVVRGETQYF.

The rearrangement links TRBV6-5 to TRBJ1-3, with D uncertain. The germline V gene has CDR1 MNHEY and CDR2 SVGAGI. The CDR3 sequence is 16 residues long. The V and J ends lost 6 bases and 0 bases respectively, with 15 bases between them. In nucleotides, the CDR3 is TGTGCCAGCAGCTACCACGAAACACGCTCTGGAAACACCATATATTTT. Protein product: CASSYHETRSGNTIYF.

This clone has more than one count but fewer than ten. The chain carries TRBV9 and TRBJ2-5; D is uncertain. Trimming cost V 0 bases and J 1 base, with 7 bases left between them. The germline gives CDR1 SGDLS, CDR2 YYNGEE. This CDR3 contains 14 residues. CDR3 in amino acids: CASSVVGVQETQYF. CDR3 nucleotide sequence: TGTGCCAGCAGCGTAGTTGGAGTCCAAGAGACCCAGTACTTC.